A single sample gave rise to the 24 T cell receptor beta chains below, sequenced in a study of blood T cell repertoires in COVID-19. Here immunoSEQ multiplex PCR was the method, and the copy in TCRdb shows in-frame clones only, minus some. The sample has about 60,000 clones, about 86% seen once. Sequences were obtained from peripheral blood. These receptors all come from a man in his forties with acute or convalescent COVID-19.

V and J are TRBV19 and TRBJ1-3; D may be TRBD1 (5 bases). The CDR3 spans 17 residues. Germline CDR1 reads LNHDA; CDR2 reads SQIVND (reference sequence). With 7 bases removed from V and 0 bases from J, the gap between germline ends came to 19 bases. The CDR3 loop reads CASKGRASQDSGNTIYF. The CDR3, as DNA: TGTGCCAGTAAGGGCAGGGCGTCCCAAGACTCTGGAAACACCATATATTTT. Supplemented by reference TRBV19 and TRBJ1-3, the full variable domain reads DGGITQSPKYLFRKEGQNVTLSCEQNLNHDAMYWYRQDPGQGLRLIYYSQIVNDFQKGDIAEGYSVSREKKESFPLTVTSAQKNPTAFYLCASKGRASQDSGNTIYFGEGSWLTVV.

The chain combines TRBV9 with TRBJ1-5; possible D gene TRBD1, 5 bases. Per germline, CDR1 SGDLS and CDR2 YYNGEE. The CDR3 loop spans 14 amino acids. Trimming stripped 0 bases from V and 7 bases from J, with 11 bases between. The CDR3 region is CASSVEAGNQPQHF. CDR3 in DNA: TGTGCCAGCAGCGTAGAGGCAGGGAACCAGCCCCAGCATTTT.

The chain uses TRBV11-2 and TRBJ2-7; 11 bases map to TRBD2. V lost 5 bases and J lost 3; bases outside the gene matches: 6. This CDR3 region has 15 residues. CDR1 and CDR2 from the germline V gene are SGHAT and FQNNGV. The CDR3 DNA follows: TGTGCCAGCAGCCTTTCTAGCGGGGGGTTCTACGAGCAGTACTTC. It encodes CASSLSSGGFYEQYF.

The chain employs TRBV12-5 and TRBJ1-2, with D unclear. The CDR3 spans 12 residues. Germline V gene sequence: CDR1 LGHNT, CDR2 FRNRAP. V dropped 7 bases and J dropped 4 bases, with 10 bases sitting between them. CDR3 residues: CASERYSYGYTF. The CDR3 DNA reads TGTGCTAGTGAAAGATACAGCTATGGCTACACCTTC.

The V call is TRBV14, the J call TRBJ1-6, with 7 bases aligning to TRBD1. The CDR3 is made up of 15 amino acids. The trim removed 5 bases at V and 5 bases at J, leaving 6 bases unmatched. CDR1 is SGHDN, CDR2 FVKESK, per germline. CDR3 sequence: CASSDRVLNNSPLHF. CDR3 nucleotides: TGTGCCAGCAGCGACAGGGTGTTGAATAATTCACCCCTCCACTTT.

The chain joins TRBV18 to TRBJ2-2; perhaps TRBD1 as D (6 bases). V gave up 1 base and J gave up 6 bases, with 15 bases separating them. The germline gives CDR1 KGHSH, CDR2 LQKENI. The CDR3 loop spans 16 amino acids. The chain's CDR3 is CASSPRAGERSGELFF. CDR3 nucleotide sequence: TGTGCCAGCTCACCACGGGCAGGGGAAAGGTCCGGGGAGCTGTTTTTT.

The chain employs TRBV7-3 and TRBJ1-6; possible D gene TRBD1, 6 bases. This CDR3 comprises 15 residues. The V gene lost 4 bases and the J gene lost 10 bases, with 17 bases spanning the gap. From germline, CDR1 is SGHTA and CDR2 FQGTGA. The CDR3 loop is CASSSRAAGESPLHF. CDR3 coding DNA: TGTGCCAGCAGCTCGCGGGCGGCAGGGGAGTCACCCCTCCACTTT.

The chain joins TRBV6-5 to TRBJ1-1; perhaps TRBD1 as D (6 bases). The CDR3 is 13 residues long. CDR1 is MNHEY and CDR2 is SVGAGI in the germline V gene. The ends were cut back, 5 bases at V and 10 bases at J, with 17 bases in the middle. The CDR3 nucleotides are TGTGCCAGCAGTCCCAAGACAGGACTCTCAGCTTTCTTT. Translated: CASSPKTGLSAFF.

The gene calls are TRBV30 and TRBJ2-7, with 7 bases identical to TRBD1. Per the germline V gene, CDR1 is GTSNPN and CDR2 is SVGIG (reference sequence). This CDR3 spans 15 amino acids. V was pared by 3 bases and J by 7 bases, with 15 bases of the junction left unmatched. CDR3 sequence: CAWREPDRVSNEQYF. CDR3 DNA: TGTGCCTGGAGAGAACCCGACAGGGTATCTAATGAGCAGTACTTC.

For this clone: The junction differs from germline at one of its ends, possibly a read error. This CDR3 is CASSPGLSQGGELFF. The DNA of the CDR3 is TGTGCTAGCAGCCCGGGACTATCTCAAGGCGGGGAGCTGTTTTTT. The chain has TRBV7-7 and TRBJ2-2; TRBD2 matches 7 bases. The V gene's germline CDR1 is SSHAT and CDR2 FNYEAQ (reference sequence). This CDR3 is built from 15 residues.

CDR3 residues: CASSAGGRGYTF. CDR3 nucleotides: TGTGCCAGCAGCGCGGGAGGGAGGGGCTACACCTTC. The chain joins TRBV3-1 (or the pseudogene TRBV3-2) to TRBJ1-2; no clear D gene. The CDR3 extends over 12 amino acids. Germline V gene sequence: CDR1 LGHDT, CDR2 YNNKEL (reference sequence). With 5 bases removed from V and 8 bases from J, the gap between germline ends came to 12 bases.

The CDR3 region is CASSPPTSGGLRAETQYF. The CDR3 region has the DNA TGTGCCAGCAGCCCACCGACTAGCGGGGGACTTCGGGCGGAGACCCAGTACTTC. The V and J genes are TRBV11-3 and TRBJ2-5; 12 bases map to TRBD2. The CDR3 covers 18 residues. Germline V gives CDR1 SGHNT, CDR2 YENEEA. V trimming: 5 bases; J trimming: 5 bases; junction bases outside the gene matches: 15.

This clone showed up just a few times. The CDR3 bases are TGTGCCAGTATGAGAAAGGGGGCGGGTGAGGGGGCCTACAATGAGCAGTTCTTC. Translated, it gives CASMRKGAGEGAYNEQFF. The chain links TRBV19 to TRBJ2-1; TRBD1 aligns across 7 bases. Germline V gene data show CDR1 as LNHDA and CDR2 as SQIVND (reference sequence). The CDR3 totals 18 residues. V was pared by 7 bases and J by 2 bases, with 17 bases of the junction left unmatched.

The chain recombines TRBV14 with TRBJ2-7; D call uncertain. Germline V gene data show CDR1 as SGHDN and CDR2 as FVKESK. V was pared by 0 bases and J by 6 bases, with 9 bases between. CDR3 length: 13 residues. For the CDR3, the DNA is TGTGCCAGCAGCCAAGAGTGGTGGAGCGAGCAGTACTTC. Amino acid sequence: CASSQEWWSEQYF. Looking up the rest from reference TRBV14 and TRBJ2-7 gives the full variable domain: EAGVTQFPSHSVIEKGQTVTLRCDPISGHDNLYWYRRVMGKEIKFLLHFVKESKQDESGMPNNRFLAERTGGTYSTLKVQPAELEDSGVYFCASSQEWWSEQYFGPGTRLTVT.

The rearrangement uses TRBV6-5 and TRBJ1-1; the match to TRBD1 covers 10 bases. V shed 6 bases and J 11 bases; nucleotides not matched to a gene: 9. CDR1 is MNHEY and CDR2 is SVGAGI in the germline V gene. This CDR3 has 13 residues. The CDR3 coding sequence is TGTGCCAGCAGCCGCGGGACAGGGGAGCGGGCTTTCTTT. Its translation: CASSRGTGERAFF.

The chain links TRBV3-1 (or the pseudogene TRBV3-2) to TRBJ1-2, with a tentative D call TRBD1 (5 bases). The germline CDR1 and CDR2 sequences are LGHDT and YNNKEL (reference sequence). Trimming took 2 bases from V and 2 from J, leaving 9 bases between them. The CDR3 extends over 14 amino acids. The DNA of the CDR3 is TGTGCCAGCAGCCAAAAAGACAGAAACTATGGCTACACCTTC. Its translation is CASSQKDRNYGYTF.

This clone was found a few times. The rearrangement links TRBV11-3 to TRBJ2-7, with D maybe TRBD1 (6 bases). V dropped 3 bases and J dropped 0 bases, with 15 bases sitting between them. This CDR3 has 16 amino acids. Germline CDR1 reads SGHNT; CDR2 reads YENEEA. The CDR3 DNA sequence: TGTGCCAGCAGCTTCCGGGGTGGGGGCCTCTCCTACGAGCAGTACTTC. Residues: CASSFRGGGLSYEQYF.

This chain links TRBV4-1 with TRBJ2-6; D gene uncertain. Trimming left V 1 base short and J 0 bases short, with 7 bases between. Germline loops: CDR1 MGHRA, CDR2 YSYEKL. This CDR3 contains 16 residues. CDR3 bases: TGCGCCAGCAGCCAAGGCGGCTTCTCTGGGGCCAACGTCCTGACTTTC. It yields the protein CASSQGGFSGANVLTF.

V and J are TRBV30 and TRBJ1-3; no clear D gene. The CDR3 loop spans 13 amino acids. Trimming cost V 2 bases and J 0 bases, with 5 bases left between them. Germline V CDR1 and CDR2: GTSNPN, SVGIG (reference sequence). CDR3 nucleotide sequence: TGTGCCTGGAGTTATAACTCTGGAAACACCATATATTTT. The encoded protein is CAWSYNSGNTIYF.

The J gene is TRBJ1-6, the V gene TRBV14; 9 bases map to TRBD1. This CDR3 spans 14 amino acids. Trimming at V came to 9 bases and at J to 14 bases, leaving 14 bases not matched to a gene. The germline CDR1 and CDR2 sequences are SGHDN and FVKESK. The CDR3 DNA sequence: TGTGCCAGTTCCGGGACAGGGACCCTCTCGGCCCTCCACTTT. Amino acid sequence: CASSGTGTLSALHF.

The rearrangement uses TRBV5-4 and TRBJ2-7, with TRBD1 as a possible D gene (6 bases). The germline gives CDR1 SGHNT, CDR2 YYREEE (reference sequence). Trimming left V 3 bases short and J 6 bases short, with 22 bases between. This CDR3 is 16 amino acids long. The CDR3 loop is CASSSNQGSVALEQYF. In DNA form, the CDR3 reads TGTGCCAGCAGCTCAAATCAGGGGTCGGTCGCCCTCGAGCAGTACTTC. The full variable domain, in which reference TRBV5-4 and TRBJ2-7 provide the parts outside the CDR3, is ETGVTQSPTHLIKTRGQQVTLRCSSQSGHNTVSWYQQALGQGPQFIFQYYREEENGRGNFPPRFSGLQFPNYSSELNVNALELDDSALYLCASSSNQGSVALEQYFGPGTRLTVT.

The V gene is TRBV7-3, the J gene TRBJ2-5, with TRBD1 matching 7 bases. The CDR3 has 16 amino acids. Germline V CDR1 and CDR2: SGHTA, FQGTGA. The ends lost 5 bases at V and 2 bases at J; junction bases unmatched: 11. In nucleotides, the CDR3 is TGTGCCAGCAGCATAGGTGGGACAGTACAACAAGAGACCCAGTACTTC. This encodes CASSIGGTVQQETQYF.

The CDR3 loop is CASSSPGGVAGGQETQYF. The DNA for the CDR3 is TGTGCCAGCAGCTCCCCAGGGGGGGTAGCGGGGGGGCAAGAGACCCAGTACTTC. V usage is TRBV5-4 and J usage is TRBJ2-5, with 11 positions matching TRBD2. The CDR3 runs 18 residues. V was pared by 3 bases and J by 2 bases, with 12 bases of the junction left unmatched. CDR1 is SGHNT, CDR2 YYREEE, per germline (reference sequence).

This clone was counted a few times. This chain uses TRBV30 with TRBJ1-3, with D tentatively TRBD1 (5 bases). CDR1 and CDR2 (germline): GTSNPN, SVGIG (reference sequence). V was cut by 8 bases and J by 7 bases, with 18 bases left in between. The CDR3 runs 13 residues. CDR3 in amino acids: CAGQTGGVNTIYF. For the CDR3, the DNA is TGTGCCGGCCAGACGGGGGGAGTGAACACCATATATTTT.